The entry below gives a single TCR delta chain sequence along with its context. This sample was taken from a study of gamma-delta chains in newborns, infants, children. Background on the study: Microbial exposure reportedly drives polyclonal innate γδ T cell expansion after birth.

TCRdb re-called the reads using CATT. This sample has 4,000 to 6,000 delta-chain clones, with roughly 3.3% found just once. With V trimmed by 4 bases and J by 0 bases, 6 bases remained unmatched. CDR3 length equals 16 residues. Looked up from germline, CDR1 is GEAIGNYY and CDR2 is EKD. The V and J genes are TRDV2 and TRDJ1; 11 positions agree with TRDD3. The clonotype was recovered from a child who was a newborn, infant or young child, either healthy, febrile or measles-vaccinated (not recorded which). Sequencing used blood. The DNA of the CDR3 is TGTGCCTGTGAGTACTGGGGGATAAAAAACACCGATAAACTCATCTTT. Translating gives CACEYWGIKNTDKLIF.